This T cell receptor (beta chain) was sequenced for a study of T cells after yellow fever vaccination (dated by TCRdb to the late 2010s). A note on the overall study: The SMART-Seq v4 Ultra Low Input RNA kit was used to prepare libraries from fractions with low cell numbers. To track T-cell clones before and after primary and booster YFV17D yellow fever vaccination, bulk TCR alpha and beta repertoires were sequenced longitudinally. The cohort comprised two healthy male donors, one aged 18 to 29 and one aged 30 to 40 years. Blood samples were taken at several timepoints before and after primary and secondary immunization, and bulk PBMC replicates and cell subsets were isolated.

Including cysteine and phenylalanine, the CDR3 has 11 amino acids. Only the CDR3 region is kept as DNA, spanning 33 bases read in frame from base 1. Beyond this particular receptor, the publication reports: The secondary T-cell response was weaker than the primary response but faster, peaking on day 5 instead of day 15. A small share of clonotypes occurred in both CD4 and CD8 compartments, likely arising from convergent recombination. FACS-sorted repertoires could contain abundant contaminating clonotypes from the bulk population, so computational filtering was required. Because only two donors were included in the study, the extent to which the findings can be generalized is limited. Most clones expanded after primary vaccination were re-detected after the booster (96% of CD4 and around 88% of CD8), suggesting broad memory maintenance.

Synthesis of TCR cDNA relied on 5'RACE template switching, a step that introduced a universal primer site along with unique molecular identifiers. Priming for cDNA synthesis came from both the TCR alpha and TCR beta constant segments. Two PCR steps were used to amplify libraries, with sample barcodes and sequencing adapters being added in the second step. Sequencing of the libraries was done on either Illumina HiSeq 2500 (2x100 bp) or NovaSeq (2x150 bp). The study's processing was this. Reads were demultiplexed and collapsed into UMI consensus sequences with MIGEC, and V(D)J alignment was performed with MiXCR. Vaccine-responding clonotypes were defined with edgeR using replicate PBMC samples, requiring FDR below 0.01 and a log2 fold change above 5 up to day 15. Each bulk clonotype received a CD4 or CD8 identity based on whether the sequenced CD4 or CD8 repertoire contained that clonotype at higher abundance. Clones were called with MiXCR by TCRdb after fastp trimmed the public reads at Q25, and only in-frame beta chains were retained. Records with the same CDR3 protein are collapsed into one entry carrying the most frequent genes and DNA. The V and J calls come from TCRdb's annotation, not from the publication. This sample holds under 300,000 distinct CDR3 sequences; 6.9% were observed only once. The ten biggest clones cover 0.65% to 0.9% of the sample.

Of note for this clonotype: Which antigen it targets is not known. Base qualities were left out, and no much larger clone turns up one base away.

The treatment or condition tag for this specimen amounts to: live attenuated yellow fever vaccine strain. PBMCs were isolated from peripheral blood using a standard Ficoll-Paque protocol. Dynabeads CD4 and CD8 positive selection kits were used to isolate CD4 and CD8 T-cell fractions. RNA was extracted with TriZol from bulk PBMCs, CD4 and CD8 fractions, and dextramer-positive and dextramer-negative fractions. The sample here was CD4+ T cells sorted from PBMCs, taken 15 days after the yellow fever booster vaccination. This clonotype was obtained from a man aged 25 to 45 who received the YFV17D yellow fever vaccine. The chain uses TRBV12-3 or TRBV12-4 and TRBJ2-2; TRBD2 is a possible D gene, resting on 6 matching bases. In nucleotides, the sequence is TGTGGTAGCGGACACACCGGGGAGCTGTTTTTT. The resulting protein is CGSGHTGELFF.